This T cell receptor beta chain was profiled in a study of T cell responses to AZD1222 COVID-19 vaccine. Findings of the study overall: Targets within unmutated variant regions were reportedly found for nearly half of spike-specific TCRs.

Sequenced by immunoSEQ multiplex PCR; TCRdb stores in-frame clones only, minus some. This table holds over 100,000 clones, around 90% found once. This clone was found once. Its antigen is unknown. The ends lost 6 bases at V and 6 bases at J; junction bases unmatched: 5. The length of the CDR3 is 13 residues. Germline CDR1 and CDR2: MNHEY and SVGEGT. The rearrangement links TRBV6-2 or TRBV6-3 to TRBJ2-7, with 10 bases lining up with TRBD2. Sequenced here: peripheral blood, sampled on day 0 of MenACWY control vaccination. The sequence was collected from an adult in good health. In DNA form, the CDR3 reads TGTGCCAGCAGCCCTAGCGGGAGAAGCGAGCAGTACTTC. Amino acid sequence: CASSPSGRSEQYF.